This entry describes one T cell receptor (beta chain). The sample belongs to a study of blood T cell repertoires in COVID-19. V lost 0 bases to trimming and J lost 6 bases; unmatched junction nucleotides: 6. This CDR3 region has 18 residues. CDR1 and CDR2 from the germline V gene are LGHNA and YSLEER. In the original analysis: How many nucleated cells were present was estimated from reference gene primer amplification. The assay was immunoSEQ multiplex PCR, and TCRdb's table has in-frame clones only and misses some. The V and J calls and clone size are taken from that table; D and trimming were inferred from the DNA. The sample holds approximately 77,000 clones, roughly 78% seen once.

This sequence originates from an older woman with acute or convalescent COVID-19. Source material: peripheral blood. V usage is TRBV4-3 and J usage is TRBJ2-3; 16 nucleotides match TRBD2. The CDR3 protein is CASSQEGLAGGPFDTQYF. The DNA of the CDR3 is TGCGCCAGCAGCCAAGAGGGACTAGCGGGGGGGCCGTTTGATACGCAGTATTTT.